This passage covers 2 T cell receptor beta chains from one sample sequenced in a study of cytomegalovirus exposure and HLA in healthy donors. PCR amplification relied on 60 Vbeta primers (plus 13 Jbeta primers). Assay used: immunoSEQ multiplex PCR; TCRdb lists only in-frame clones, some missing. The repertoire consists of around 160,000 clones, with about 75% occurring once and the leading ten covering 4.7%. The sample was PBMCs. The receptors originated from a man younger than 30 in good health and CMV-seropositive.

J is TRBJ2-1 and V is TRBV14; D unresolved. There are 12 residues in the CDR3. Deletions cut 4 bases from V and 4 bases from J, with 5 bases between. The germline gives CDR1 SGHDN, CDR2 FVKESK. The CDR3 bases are TGTGCCAGCAGCCTCCAATACAATGAGCAGTTCTTC. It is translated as CASSLQYNEQFF.

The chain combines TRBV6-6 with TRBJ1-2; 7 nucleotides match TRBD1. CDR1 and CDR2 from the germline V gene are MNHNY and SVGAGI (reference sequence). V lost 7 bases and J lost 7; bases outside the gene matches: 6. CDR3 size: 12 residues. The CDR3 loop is CASKDRETGYTF. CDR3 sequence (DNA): TGTGCCAGCAAAGACAGGGAGACTGGCTACACCTTC.